A single T cell receptor (beta chain) is shown here with its context. This clonotype was detected a few times. What this receptor recognizes is not known. No base qualities exist here, and no much larger clone lies one base off it. The CDR3 runs 15 residues from the cysteine to the phenylalanine. Solely the CDR3 DNA is kept, with 45 bases framed from the first base. The V end gives up 0 bases and the J end 5 bases, leaving 6 bases in the junction not matched to a gene. This sample is part of a study of T cell repertoires in cytomegalovirus infection (dated by TCRdb to between 2018 and 2020). Turning to the overall study: Donor HLA type was relevant to the analysis, because carriage of CMV infection together with the matching HLA type was indicated by public TCR beta signatures. The investigation overall reported the following: The ex vivo response was dominated by HLA-C-restricted CMV-specific TCR beta clonotypes, and the single most frequent clonotype in two of eight donors was supplied by these HLA-C-restricted clonotypes. Cumulative frequency of public TCR beta family members discriminated carriers of CMV infection plus the relevant HLA type in this cohort and an independent approximately 370-donor cohort.

Sequencing instrument: Illumina HiSeq 1500. The raw public data were reprocessed by TCRdb itself: fastp quality trimming at Q25, MiXCR clonotype calling, in-frame beta chains only. Every distinct CDR3 protein forms one entry, paired with its most common genes and DNA. A total of nearly 650,000 distinct CDR3 sequences appear in this sample, approximately 25% of them only once. Of the sample, less than 10% is held by the ten largest clones. Sequencing used CD8+ T cells from PBMCs. This chain is built from TRBV12-3 or TRBV12-4 and TRBJ2-5; TRBD1 fits 7 bases in the junction. The TCR sequence derives from a human donor in good health (CMV status not recorded). Some clones in this sample may be carry-over from other donors' samples. The CDR3 reads CASSLAGGAWETQYF. The DNA is TGTGCCAGCAGTTTAGCAGGGGGCGCGTGGGAGACCCAGTACTTC.